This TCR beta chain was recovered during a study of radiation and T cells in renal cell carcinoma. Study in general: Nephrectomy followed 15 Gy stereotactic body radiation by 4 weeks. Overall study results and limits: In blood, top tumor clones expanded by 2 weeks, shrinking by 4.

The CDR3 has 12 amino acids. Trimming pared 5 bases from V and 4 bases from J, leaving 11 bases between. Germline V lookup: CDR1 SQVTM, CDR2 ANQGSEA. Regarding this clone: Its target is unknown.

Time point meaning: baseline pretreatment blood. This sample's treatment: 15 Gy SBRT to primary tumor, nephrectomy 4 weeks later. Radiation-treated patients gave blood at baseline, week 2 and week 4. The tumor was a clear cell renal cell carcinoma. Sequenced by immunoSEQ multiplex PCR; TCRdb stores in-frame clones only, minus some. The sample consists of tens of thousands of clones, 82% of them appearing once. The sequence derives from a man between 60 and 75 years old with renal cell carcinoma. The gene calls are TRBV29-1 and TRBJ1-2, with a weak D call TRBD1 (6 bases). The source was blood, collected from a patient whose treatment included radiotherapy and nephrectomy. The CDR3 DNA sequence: TGCAGCGTTCTGTCGGACAGCTATGGCTACACCTTC. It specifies CSVLSDSYGYTF.